The 27 T cell receptor beta chains listed next were all sequenced from one sample in a study of CD8+ T cells in alopecia areata. Stated treatment: oral pan-JAK inhibitor, 5-10 mg twice daily. It was cDNA, reverse transcribed from extracted RNA, that served as the sequencing template. The protocol was immunoSEQ multiplex PCR, while the TCRdb copy is restricted to in-frame clones and leaves out a portion. The sample contains about 180,000 clones, about three fifths of which appear only once. The sequencing used CD4+ T cells sorted from blood, collected around week 55, from a patient treated with tofacitinib. Every receptor here comes from a human donor with alopecia areata.

This chain uses TRBV7-9 with TRBJ2-3; 8 bases agree with TRBD2. The junction had 9 bases not matched to a gene; V was cut back by 4 bases and J by 0 bases. Per germline, CDR1 SEHNR and CDR2 FQNEAQ (reference sequence). The CDR3 extends over 17 amino acids. The CDR3 DNA reads as TGTGCCAGCAGCTCGCTTCCGGGACTAGAAAGCACAGATACGCAGTATTTT. Translated, it gives CASSSLPGLESTDTQYF.

The rearrangement uses TRBV5-6 and TRBJ1-6; D may be TRBD1 (6 bases). Trimming cost V 0 bases and J 7 bases, with 11 bases left between them. The CDR3 is made up of 15 amino acids. The germline V gene encodes CDR1 SGHDT and CDR2 YYEEEE. The CDR3 spells CASSLADRLNSPLHF. The CDR3 bases are TGTGCCAGCAGCTTGGCCGACAGGCTGAATTCACCCCTCCACTTT.

This chain connects TRBV2 to TRBJ2-4; 7 bases align to TRBD1. Losses at the gene ends were 6 bases for V and 7 bases for J; bases not matched to a gene: 9. Germline CDR1 SNHLY, CDR2 FYNNEI. This CDR3 region has 14 residues. The CDR3 protein is CASRKSDRANIQYF. The CDR3 region has the DNA TGTGCCAGCAGAAAAAGTGACAGGGCTAACATTCAGTACTTC.

This chain links TRBV4-1 with TRBJ2-6, with unresolved D. Deletions cut 4 bases from V and 0 bases from J, with 7 bases between. The CDR3 length is 15 residues. Germline CDR1 MGHRA, CDR2 YSYEKL. As DNA, the CDR3 is TGCGCCAGCAGCCTAAGCCCCTCTGGGGCCAACGTCCTGACTTTC. It is translated as CASSLSPSGANVLTF.

V and J are TRBV7-9 and TRBJ2-4; tentatively, D is TRBD1 (6 bases). The CDR3 is 14 residues long. From germline, CDR1 is SEHNR and CDR2 FQNEAQ (reference sequence). The ends were cut back, 4 bases at V and 7 bases at J, with 14 bases in the middle. CDR3 DNA: TGTGCCAGCAGCTCTCGAACAGGGACGAACATTCAGTACTTC. Protein product: CASSSRTGTNIQYF.

J is TRBJ2-1 and V is TRBV4-1, with a possible D match to TRBD2 (5 bases). This CDR3 is 14 amino acids long. Between the trimmed V and J ends, which lost 1 base and 6 bases, there was a span of 10 bases. The germline V gene encodes CDR1 MGHRA and CDR2 YSYEKL. The CDR3 region has the DNA TGCGCCAGCAGCCAAGCATCACTAGTCAATGAGCAGTTCTTC. Residues: CASSQASLVNEQFF.

This clone was counted between two and nine times. This sequence joins TRBV29-1 and TRBJ2-1; 7 nucleotides match TRBD2. The CDR3 spans 11 residues. The trim removed 3 bases at V and 14 bases at J, leaving 7 bases unmatched. Germline-derived CDR1 and CDR2 are SQVTM and ANQGSEA. CDR3 residues: CSVDGGVKEFF. As DNA, the CDR3 is TGCAGCGTTGATGGGGGGGTCAAGGAGTTCTTC.

This sequence joins TRBV19 and TRBJ2-7; 10 bases map to TRBD1. The germline gives CDR1 LNHDA, CDR2 SQIVND (reference sequence). The CDR3 is 17 residues long. Trimming removed 6 bases from V and 3 bases from J; junction bases left unmatched: 14. CDR3 residues: CASSPMEGQGKSYEQYF. The CDR3, as DNA: TGTGCCAGTAGCCCGATGGAGGGACAGGGGAAAAGCTACGAGCAGTACTTC.

The gene calls are TRBV4-1 and TRBJ2-3, with 8 bases matching TRBD1. The germline V gene encodes CDR1 MGHRA and CDR2 YSYEKL. The CDR3 consists of 15 residues. J was trimmed by 2 bases and V by 3 bases; bases with no gene match: 4. As DNA, the CDR3 is TGCGCCAGCAGCCAGCCAGGGGGCACCACAGATACGCAGTATTTT. This translates into CASSQPGGTTDTQYF.

The chain is built from TRBV28 and TRBJ1-4, with unresolved D. CDR1 and CDR2 (germline): MDHEN, SYDVKM. With 5 bases removed from V and 4 bases from J, the gap between germline ends came to 5 bases. This CDR3 comprises 12 residues. The CDR3 here is CASSPLNEKLFF. As DNA, the CDR3 is TGTGCCAGCAGTCCCCTTAATGAAAAACTGTTTTTT.

The CDR3 sequence: CSVGGRALYEQYF. The CDR3 DNA follows: TGCAGCGTTGGGGGCCGTGCGCTCTACGAGCAGTACTTC. The chain recombines TRBV29-1 with TRBJ2-7, with D possibly being TRBD1 (5 bases). Germline V gives CDR1 SQVTM, CDR2 ANQGSEA. The CDR3 totals 13 residues. V lost 4 bases to trimming and J lost 3 bases, with 13 bases between them.

On this clone itself: At one end the junction does not follow the germline gene, possibly because of a read error. The V call is TRBV7-8, the J call TRBJ1-6; D unresolved. The CDR3 length is 15 residues. CDR1 and CDR2 (germline): SGHVS, FQNEAQ. CDR3 DNA sequence: TGTTCCAGCAGCTTAAGGGCGGACTTTGATTCACCCCTCCACTTT. Amino acids: CSSSLRADFDSPLHF.

The V and J genes are TRBV19 and TRBJ1-2, with TRBD1 matching over 7 bases. Per the germline V gene, CDR1 is LNHDA and CDR2 is SQIVND (reference sequence). Germline trimming cut 5 bases from V and 14 bases from J; bases unmatched to any gene: 8. This CDR3 is 11 amino acids long. CDR3 sequence (DNA): TGTGCCAGTAGTCCATTACAGGGGTTGACCTTC. Translation gives CASSPLQGLTF.

J is TRBJ1-2 and V is TRBV4-2; no clear D gene. Germline CDR1 LGHNA, CDR2 YNFKEQ. This CDR3 spans 15 amino acids. Trimming shortened V by 0 bases and J by 3 bases, and 11 bases separated the two germline ends. The CDR3 reads CASSQEALQDYGYTF. Here the CDR3 DNA reads TGTGCCAGCAGCCAAGAAGCGCTGCAGGACTATGGCTACACCTTC.

The genes are TRBV29-1 and TRBJ1-1; D remains ambiguous. The CDR3 is 11 amino acids. V lost 5 bases and J lost 3, with 7 bases in between. The germline gives CDR1 SQVTM, CDR2 ANQGSEA. The CDR3 region is CSVMVHTEAFF. The DNA for the CDR3 is TGCAGCGTTATGGTACACACTGAAGCTTTCTTT. Variable domain in full (rest from reference TRBV29-1 and TRBJ1-1): SAVISQKPSRDICQRGTSLTIQCQVDSQVTMMFWYRQQPGQSLTLIATANQGSEATYESGFVIDKFPISRPNLTFSTLTVSNMSPEDSSIYLCSVMVHTEAFFGQGTRLTVV.

This clone appeared a single time. CDR3 coding DNA: TGTGCCAGCAGCGGCAGGGACACTGAAGCTTTCTTT. This gives the protein CASSGRDTEAFF. The chain carries TRBV9 and TRBJ1-1, with a tentative D call TRBD1 (5 bases). The CDR3 runs to 12 residues. V gave up 3 bases and J gave up 3 bases, with 6 bases separating them. CDR1 SGDLS and CDR2 YYNGEE come from the germline V gene.

The chain recombines TRBV5-1 with TRBJ1-2, with D hard to call. The V and J ends lost 0 bases and 2 bases respectively, with 5 bases between them. The germline gives CDR1 SGHRS, CDR2 YFSETQ. The CDR3 contains 13 residues. CDR3 sequence (DNA): TGCGCCAGCAGCTTGGAGCCGAACTATGGCTACACCTTC. It specifies CASSLEPNYGYTF. Combining the CDR3 with reference TRBV5-1 and TRBJ1-2 gives the whole variable domain KAGVTQTPRYLIKTRGQQVTLSCSPISGHRSVSWYQQTPGQGLQFLFEYFSETQRNKGNFPGRFSGRQFSNSRSEMNVSTLELGDSALYLCASSLEPNYGYTFGSGTRLTVV.

This clone was counted between two and nine times. CDR3: CSARQGTYEQYF. CDR3 bases: TGCAGCGCCCGACAGGGGACCTACGAGCAGTACTTC. The chain joins TRBV29-1 to TRBJ2-7, with 8 bases fitting TRBD1. CDR3 size: 12 residues. Trimming took 7 bases from V and 2 from J; bases not matched to a gene: 4. Germline V gene lookup returns CDR1 SQVTM and CDR2 ANQGSEA.

The chain is built from TRBV7-9 and TRBJ2-4; possibly TRBD1 or TRBD2 for D (6 bases each). In germline, CDR1 is SEHNR, CDR2 FQNEAQ (reference sequence). The CDR3 runs to 14 residues. V was pared by 0 bases and J by 6 bases, with 9 bases between. In nucleotides, the CDR3 is TGTGCCAGCAGCTTAGCGGGGGGCCGAAACATTCAGTACTTC. Protein sequence: CASSLAGGRNIQYF.

The chain couples TRBV29-1 to TRBJ2-1; D unresolved. Trimming took off 2 bases at V and 0 bases at J, with 17 bases between the two ends. Germline CDR1 reads SQVTM; CDR2 reads ANQGSEA. The CDR3 is 17 residues long. The CDR3 reads CSVEPGPLRTSYNEQFF. In DNA, the CDR3 is TGCAGCGTTGAACCTGGGCCACTACGGACCTCCTACAATGAGCAGTTCTTC.

This chain joins TRBV5-1 and TRBJ2-5, with D possibly TRBD1 on 8 matching bases. The V gene lost 4 bases and the J gene lost 4 bases, with 17 bases spanning the gap. The CDR3 is 15 residues long. The germline CDR1 and CDR2 sequences are SGHRS and YFSETQ. CDR3 loop: CASSLLTGEGETQYF. Written as DNA, the CDR3 is TGCGCCAGCAGCCTTTTGACAGGGGAGGGAGAGACCCAGTACTTC. Full variable domain (rest looked up from reference TRBV5-1 and TRBJ2-5): KAGVTQTPRYLIKTRGQQVTLSCSPISGHRSVSWYQQTPGQGLQFLFEYFSETQRNKGNFPGRFSGRQFSNSRSEMNVSTLELGDSALYLCASSLLTGEGETQYFGPGTRLLVL.

V is TRBV4-2 and J is TRBJ1-2, with D uncertain. Germline CDR1 reads LGHNA; CDR2 reads YNFKEQ. Trimming removed 0 bases at V and 3 bases at J, with 11 bases between. The CDR3 has 15 residues. The CDR3 sequence: CASSQDPNTYYGYTF. The CDR3 DNA reads TGTGCCAGCAGCCAAGATCCCAACACTTACTATGGCTACACCTTC.

The V call is TRBV4-1, the J call TRBJ2-6, with unresolved D. Trimming took off 5 bases at V and 0 bases at J, with 11 bases between the two ends. The germline gives CDR1 MGHRA, CDR2 YSYEKL. The CDR3 loop spans 16 amino acids. The CDR3 DNA follows: TGCGCCAGCAGCTACGACCCGCGCTCTGGGGCCAACGTCCTGACTTTC. Translation: CASSYDPRSGANVLTF.

This clone occurred once. The rearrangement joins TRBV30 to TRBJ1-2; tentatively, D is TRBD1 (6 bases). Germline V gene lookup returns CDR1 GTSNPN and CDR2 SVGIG (reference sequence). This CDR3 is 12 amino acids long. V was pared by 3 bases and J by 8 bases, with 13 bases between. This chain's CDR3 is CAWSLKGGGYTF. CDR3 DNA: TGTGCCTGGAGCCTTAAAGGGGGAGGCTACACCTTC.

V and J are TRBV6-1 and TRBJ2-7; 7 bases align to TRBD1. The germline CDR1 and CDR2 sequences are MNHNS and SASEGT. V was clipped by 3 bases and J by 4 bases; unmatched bases: 0. The CDR3 covers 12 residues. The CDR3 is CASSDRGYEQYF. Written as DNA, the CDR3 is TGTGCCAGCAGTGACAGGGGGTACGAGCAGTACTTC.

Details on this clone: Other DNA sequences from this sample encode an identical CDR3 as well. The genes are TRBV27 and TRBJ1-5; D is undetermined. This CDR3 is 12 amino acids long. Germline CDR1 is MNHEY and CDR2 is SMNVEV (reference sequence). Trimming removed 4 bases from V and 3 bases from J, with 4 bases in between. This chain's CDR3 is CASSSVNQPQHF. The CDR3, as DNA: TGTGCCAGCAGTTCCGTCAATCAGCCCCAGCATTTT.

The chain employs TRBV5-1 and TRBJ2-7; D call uncertain. The germline V and J ends were trimmed by 0 bases and 4 bases, with 11 bases remaining between them. The length of the CDR3 is 14 residues. Germline-derived CDR1 and CDR2 are SGHRS and YFSETQ. The CDR3 DNA sequence: TGCGCCAGCAGCTTGGGGGTGATTGGGTACGAGCAGTACTTC. Translated: CASSLGVIGYEQYF.